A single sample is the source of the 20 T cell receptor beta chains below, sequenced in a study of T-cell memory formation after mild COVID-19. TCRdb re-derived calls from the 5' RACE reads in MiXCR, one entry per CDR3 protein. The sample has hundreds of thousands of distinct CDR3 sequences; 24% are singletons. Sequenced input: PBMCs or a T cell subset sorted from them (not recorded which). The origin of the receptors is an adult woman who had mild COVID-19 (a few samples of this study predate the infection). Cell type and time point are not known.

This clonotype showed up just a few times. CDR3 DNA: TGTGCCAGCAGCATGATGAAGGGGGATACGCAGTATTTT. This encodes CASSMMKGDTQYF. The chain has TRBV11-1 and TRBJ2-3, with TRBD1 as a possible D gene (5 bases). V lost 5 bases, J lost 6 bases, and 12 bases lay in between. This CDR3 has 13 amino acids. Germline-derived CDR1 and CDR2 are SGHAT and FQDESV (reference sequence).

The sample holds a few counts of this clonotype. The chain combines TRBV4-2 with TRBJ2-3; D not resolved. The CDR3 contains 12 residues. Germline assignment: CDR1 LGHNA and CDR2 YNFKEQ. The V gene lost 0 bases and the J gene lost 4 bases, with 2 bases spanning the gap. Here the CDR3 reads CASSQEPDTQYF. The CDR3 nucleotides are TGTGCCAGCAGCCAAGAACCAGATACGCAGTATTTT.

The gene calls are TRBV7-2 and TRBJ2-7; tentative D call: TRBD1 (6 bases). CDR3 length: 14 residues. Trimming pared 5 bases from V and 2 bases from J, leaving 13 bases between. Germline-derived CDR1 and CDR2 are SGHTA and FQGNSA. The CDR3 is CASSLQGGAYEQYF. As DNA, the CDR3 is TGTGCCAGCAGCCTACAGGGCGGAGCCTACGAGCAGTACTTC.

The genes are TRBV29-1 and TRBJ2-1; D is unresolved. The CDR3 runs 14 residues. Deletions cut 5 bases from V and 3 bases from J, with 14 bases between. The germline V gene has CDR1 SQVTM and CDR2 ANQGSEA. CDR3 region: CSVFPTVGYNEQFF. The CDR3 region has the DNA TGCAGCGTTTTCCCCACCGTGGGCTACAATGAGCAGTTCTTC.

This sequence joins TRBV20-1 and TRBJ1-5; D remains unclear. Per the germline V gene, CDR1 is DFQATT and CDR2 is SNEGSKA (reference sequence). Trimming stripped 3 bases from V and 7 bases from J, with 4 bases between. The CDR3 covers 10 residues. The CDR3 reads CSASRQPQHF. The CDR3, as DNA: TGCAGTGCTAGTCGGCAGCCCCAGCATTTT.

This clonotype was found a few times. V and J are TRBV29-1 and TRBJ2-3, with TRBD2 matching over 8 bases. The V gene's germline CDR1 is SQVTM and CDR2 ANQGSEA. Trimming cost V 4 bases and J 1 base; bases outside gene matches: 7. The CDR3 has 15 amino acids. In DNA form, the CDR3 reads TGCAGCGTTGTTCCTAGCGGGCCGGGCACAGATACGCAGTATTTT. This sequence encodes CSVVPSGPGTDTQYF.

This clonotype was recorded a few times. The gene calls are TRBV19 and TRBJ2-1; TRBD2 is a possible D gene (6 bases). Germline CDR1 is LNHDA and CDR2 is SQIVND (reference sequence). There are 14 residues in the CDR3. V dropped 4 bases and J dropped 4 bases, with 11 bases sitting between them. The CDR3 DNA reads TGTGCCAGTAGTAAATCTAGCGCTTACAATGAGCAGTTCTTC. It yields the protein CASSKSSAYNEQFF. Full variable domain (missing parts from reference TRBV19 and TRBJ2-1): DGGITQSPKYLFRKEGQNVTLSCEQNLNHDAMYWYRQDPGQGLRLIYYSQIVNDFQKGDIAEGYSVSREKKESFPLTVTSAQKNPTAFYLCASSKSSAYNEQFFGPGTRLTVL.

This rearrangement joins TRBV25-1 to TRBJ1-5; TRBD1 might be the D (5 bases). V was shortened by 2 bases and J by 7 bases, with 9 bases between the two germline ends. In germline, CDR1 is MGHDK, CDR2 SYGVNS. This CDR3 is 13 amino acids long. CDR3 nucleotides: TGTGCCAGCAGTGAAGGGGGACGGCAGCCCCAGCATTTT. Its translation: CASSEGGRQPQHF.

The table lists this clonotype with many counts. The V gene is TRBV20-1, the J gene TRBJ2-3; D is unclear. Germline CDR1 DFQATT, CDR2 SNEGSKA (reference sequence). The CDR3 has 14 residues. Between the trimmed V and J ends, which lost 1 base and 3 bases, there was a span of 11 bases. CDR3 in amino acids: CSARAQPGTDTQYF. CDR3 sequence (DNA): TGCAGTGCTAGAGCCCAGCCCGGGACAGATACGCAGTATTTT.

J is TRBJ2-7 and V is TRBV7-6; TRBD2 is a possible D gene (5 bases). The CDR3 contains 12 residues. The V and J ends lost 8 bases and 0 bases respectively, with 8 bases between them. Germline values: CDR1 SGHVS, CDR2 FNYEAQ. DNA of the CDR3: TGTGCCAGCGGGAGTGTCTCCTACGAGCAGTACTTC. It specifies CASGSVSYEQYF.

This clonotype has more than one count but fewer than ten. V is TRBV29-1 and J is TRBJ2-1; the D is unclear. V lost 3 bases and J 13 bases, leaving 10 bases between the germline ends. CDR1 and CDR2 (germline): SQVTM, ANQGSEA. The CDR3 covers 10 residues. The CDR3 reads CSVDVVGQFF. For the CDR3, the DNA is TGCAGCGTTGATGTTGTGGGCCAGTTCTTC.

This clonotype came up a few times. CDR3 amino acids: CASSLGLSGDTQYF. In nucleotides, the CDR3 is TGTGCCAGCAGCCTTGGACTCTCCGGGGATACGCAGTATTTT. The chain has TRBV3-1 and TRBJ2-3, with a possible D match to TRBD2 (5 bases). The CDR3 has 14 residues. V dropped 4 bases and J dropped 6 bases, with 14 bases sitting between them. In germline, CDR1 is LGHDT, CDR2 YNNKEL (reference sequence).

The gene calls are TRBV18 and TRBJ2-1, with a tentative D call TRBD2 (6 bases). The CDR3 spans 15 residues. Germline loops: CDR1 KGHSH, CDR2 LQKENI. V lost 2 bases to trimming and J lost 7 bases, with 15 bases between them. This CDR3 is CASSPKAGLGNEQFF. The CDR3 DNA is TGTGCCAGCTCACCAAAGGCGGGACTGGGGAATGAGCAGTTCTTC.

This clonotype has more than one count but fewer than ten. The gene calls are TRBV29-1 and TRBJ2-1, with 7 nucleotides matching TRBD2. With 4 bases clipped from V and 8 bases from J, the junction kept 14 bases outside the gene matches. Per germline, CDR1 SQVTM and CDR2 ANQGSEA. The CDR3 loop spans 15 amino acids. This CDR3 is CSVGVGEGPLDEQFF. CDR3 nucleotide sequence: TGCAGCGTTGGTGTGGGGGAGGGCCCGCTGGATGAGCAGTTCTTC.

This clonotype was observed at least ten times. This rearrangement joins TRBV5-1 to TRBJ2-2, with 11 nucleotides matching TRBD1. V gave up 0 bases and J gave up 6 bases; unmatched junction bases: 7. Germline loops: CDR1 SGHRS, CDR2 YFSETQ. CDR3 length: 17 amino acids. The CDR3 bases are TGCGCCAGCAGCTTGGACCTACCGGGACAGGGGGCCGGGGAGCTGTTTTTT. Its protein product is CASSLDLPGQGAGELFF.

The CDR3 region is CASSRRFRSGQGNTEAFF. Here the CDR3 DNA reads TGTGCCAGCAGCCGAAGATTCAGATCGGGACAGGGGAACACTGAAGCTTTCTTT. The rearrangement uses TRBV7-6 and TRBJ1-1, with 9 bases fitting TRBD1. J lost 1 base, V lost 5 bases, and 14 bases had no gene match. Germline V gene sequence: CDR1 SGHVS, CDR2 FNYEAQ. The CDR3 sequence is 18 residues long.

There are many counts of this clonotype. The CDR3: CASSHPSGAYEQYF. In DNA form, the CDR3 reads TGTGCCAGCAGTCACCCGTCCGGGGCCTACGAGCAGTACTTC. The chain recombines TRBV12-3 or TRBV12-4 with TRBJ2-7, with a possible D match to TRBD2 (5 bases). V was cut by 5 bases and J by 2 bases, with 13 bases left in between. This CDR3 comprises 14 residues.

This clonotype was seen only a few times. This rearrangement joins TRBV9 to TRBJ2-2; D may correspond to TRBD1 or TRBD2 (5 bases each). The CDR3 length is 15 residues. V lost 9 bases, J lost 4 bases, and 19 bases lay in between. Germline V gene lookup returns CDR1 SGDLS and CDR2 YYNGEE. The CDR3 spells CATNFEGLVTGELFF. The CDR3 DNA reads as TGTGCCACCAACTTTGAGGGGTTGGTCACCGGGGAGCTGTTTTTT.

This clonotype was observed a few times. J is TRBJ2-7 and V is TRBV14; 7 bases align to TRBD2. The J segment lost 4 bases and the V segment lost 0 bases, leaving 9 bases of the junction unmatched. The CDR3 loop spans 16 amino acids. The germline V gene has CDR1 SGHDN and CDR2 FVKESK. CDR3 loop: CASSQEARGRAYEQYF. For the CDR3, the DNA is TGTGCCAGCAGCCAAGAAGCACGGGGGAGGGCATACGAGCAGTACTTC.

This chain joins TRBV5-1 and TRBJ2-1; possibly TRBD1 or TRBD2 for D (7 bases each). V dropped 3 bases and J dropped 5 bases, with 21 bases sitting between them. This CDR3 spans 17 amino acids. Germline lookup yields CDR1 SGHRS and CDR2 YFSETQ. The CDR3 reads CASSSDPRGGNNNEQFF. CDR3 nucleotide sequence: TGCGCCAGCAGCTCAGACCCCAGGGGGGGCAATAACAATGAGCAGTTCTTC.